Each of the 26 T cell receptor beta chains below was sequenced from the same sample in a study of technical replicates of blood from several donors. Sequenced by immunoSEQ multiplex PCR; TCRdb stores in-frame clones only, minus some. This sample has roughly 74,000 clones, with roughly 90% found just once. The sample comprised T cells isolated from PBMCs. The receptor source for this set is a human donor in good health.

CDR3 DNA sequence: TGTGCCTGGAGTGTACGGCGACTAGCGGGAGACGGGGAGCAGTACTTC. Residues: CAWSVRRLAGDGEQYF. The chain uses TRBV30 and TRBJ2-7, with 12 bases identical to TRBD2. Germline V gene lookup returns CDR1 GTSNPN and CDR2 SVGIG (reference sequence). The length of the CDR3 is 16 residues. The junction had 10 bases not matched to a gene; V was cut back by 0 bases and J by 7 bases.

The chain has TRBV5-1 and TRBJ2-2; maybe TRBD2 (6 bases). CDR1 and CDR2 (germline): SGHRS, YFSETQ. The V and J ends lost 0 bases and 4 bases respectively, with 10 bases between them. The CDR3 covers 15 residues. CDR3 protein: CASSLGDFPTGELFF. Written as DNA, the CDR3 is TGCGCCAGCAGCTTGGGGGACTTTCCCACCGGGGAGCTGTTTTTT.

This clone was seen only once. The V call is TRBV7-9, the J call TRBJ2-3; 8 nucleotides line up with TRBD2. This CDR3 contains 16 residues. Germline CDR1 and CDR2: SEHNR and FQNEAQ (reference sequence). Germline trimming cut 1 base from V and 2 bases from J; bases unmatched to any gene: 5. The CDR3 sequence is CASSLGSGTTTDTQYF. The DNA of the CDR3 is TGTGCCAGCAGCTTAGGTAGCGGGACTACCACAGATACGCAGTATTTT.

This chain connects TRBV6-6 to TRBJ1-4; 9 bases agree with TRBD1. Per germline, CDR1 MNHNY and CDR2 SVGAGI (reference sequence). The ends lost 5 bases at V and 8 bases at J; junction bases unmatched: 9. This CDR3 is 15 amino acids long. CDR3 residues: CASSTYGTGYEKLFF. In DNA, the CDR3 is TGTGCCAGCAGTACTTACGGGACAGGGTACGAAAAACTGTTTTTT.

This sequence joins TRBV6-5 and TRBJ1-1; 9 bases match TRBD1. V lost 3 bases to trimming and J lost 4 bases; unmatched junction nucleotides: 3. Germline V gene data show CDR1 as MNHEY and CDR2 as SVGAGI. CDR3 length: 14 residues. CDR3 DNA sequence: TGTGCCAGCAGTTATAACAGGGGGCGCACTGAAGCTTTCTTT. Its translation is CASSYNRGRTEAFF.

J is TRBJ2-3 and V is TRBV7-8; 7 bases agree with TRBD2. The CDR3 is made up of 15 amino acids. With 0 bases clipped from V and 4 bases from J, the junction kept 4 bases outside the gene matches. Germline CDR1 is SGHVS and CDR2 is FQNEAQ. DNA for the CDR3: TGTGCCAGCAGCTTAGCGGGAGGGAGCTCAGATACGCAGTATTTT. This sequence encodes CASSLAGGSSDTQYF.

This clone appeared once. The chain couples TRBV9 to TRBJ2-7; tentatively, D is TRBD2 (5 bases). CDR1 is SGDLS, CDR2 YYNGEE, per germline. The CDR3 contains 14 residues. Trimming removed 0 bases from V and 3 bases from J, with 10 bases in between. CDR3 region: CASSVGVGVYEQYF. As DNA, the CDR3 is TGTGCCAGCAGCGTAGGGGTCGGGGTCTACGAGCAGTACTTC. Together with reference TRBV9 and TRBJ2-7, the CDR3 gives the full variable domain: DSGVTQTPKHLITATGQRVTLRCSPRSGDLSVYWYQQSLDQGLQFLIQYYNGEERAKGNILERFSAQQFPDLHSELNLSSLELGDSALYFCASSVGVGVYEQYFGPGTRLTVT.

This clone was detected once. The chain links TRBV5-6 to TRBJ2-7; D gene ambiguous. V was cut by 2 bases and J by 3 bases, with 6 bases left in between. CDR3 size: 12 residues. Germline V gives CDR1 SGHDT, CDR2 YYEEEE. CDR3 in DNA: TGTGCCAGCAGCTTCCTTTACTACGAGCAGTACTTC. Protein: CASSFLYYEQYF. Full variable domain (remainder filled in from reference TRBV5-6 and TRBJ2-7): DAGVTQSPTHLIKTRGQQVTLRCSPKSGHDTVSWYQQALGQGPQFIFQYYEEEERQRGNFPDRFSGHQFPNYSSELNVNALLLGDSALYLCASSFLYYEQYFGPGTRLTVT.

The chain joins TRBV5-1 to TRBJ2-1; D unclear. V was clipped by 0 bases and J by 5 bases, with 3 bases between them. Germline V gives CDR1 SGHRS, CDR2 YFSETQ. The CDR3 totals 12 residues. The CDR3 is CASSLGDNEQFF. The CDR3 nucleotides are TGCGCCAGCAGCTTGGGAGACAATGAGCAGTTCTTC. The variable domain in full, completed from reference TRBV5-1 and TRBJ2-1, reads KAGVTQTPRYLIKTRGQQVTLSCSPISGHRSVSWYQQTPGQGLQFLFEYFSETQRNKGNFPGRFSGRQFSNSRSEMNVSTLELGDSALYLCASSLGDNEQFFGPGTRLTVL.

This chain links TRBV5-6 with TRBJ2-7; 7 nucleotides agree with TRBD1. After removal of 4 bases from V and 2 bases from J, the junction contained 9 bases not matched to a gene. Germline CDR1 and CDR2: SGHDT and YYEEEE. CDR3 length: 15 residues. The CDR3 reads CASSLRQGWTYEQYF. The CDR3 region has the DNA TGTGCCAGCAGCCTCAGACAGGGATGGACCTACGAGCAGTACTTC.

The chain is built from TRBV11-2 and TRBJ1-1; no definite D call. V was trimmed by 2 bases and J by 1 base, leaving 11 bases between them. This CDR3 is 15 amino acids long. Germline values: CDR1 SGHAT, CDR2 FQNNGV. The CDR3 DNA reads as TGTGCCAGCAGCTTAACGGGGAGGTCGAACACTGAAGCTTTCTTT. Translation gives CASSLTGRSNTEAFF.

This rearrangement joins TRBV6-6 to TRBJ1-4, with TRBD1 identical over 12 bases. Trimming cost V 6 bases and J 6 bases; bases outside gene matches: 5. Germline CDR1 MNHNY, CDR2 SVGAGI (reference sequence). The CDR3 covers 15 residues. CDR3 region: CASRRRDRGHEKLFF. For the CDR3, the DNA is TGTGCCAGCAGACGCCGGGACAGGGGGCATGAAAAACTGTTTTTT.

This clone has a count of ten or more. The rearrangement uses TRBV10-3 and TRBJ2-5; no clear D gene. Trimming left V 2 bases short and J 5 bases short, with 9 bases between. The CDR3 is made up of 13 amino acids. Germline V CDR1 and CDR2: ENHRY, SYGVKD. The CDR3 DNA sequence: TGTGCCATCAGTGAGGCTACCGCGGAGACCCAGTACTTC. Translating it yields CAISEATAETQYF.

The chain links TRBV7-2 to TRBJ1-1; no reliable D call. There are 14 residues in the CDR3. V was cut by 2 bases and J by 0 bases, with 7 bases left in between. The germline V gene encodes CDR1 SGHTA and CDR2 FQGNSA. The CDR3 nucleotides are TGTGCCAGCAGCTTACAGGCCCTGAACACTGAAGCTTTCTTT. Its translation is CASSLQALNTEAFF.

The chain employs TRBV11-1 and TRBJ2-3, with 7 bases matching TRBD2. CDR3 length: 16 amino acids. The germline gives CDR1 SGHAT, CDR2 FQDESV (reference sequence). V shed 1 base and J 0 bases; nucleotides not matched to a gene: 4. The CDR3 DNA reads TGTGCCAGCAGCTTAGGACTAGCCGTTAGCACAGATACGCAGTATTTT. Its translation is CASSLGLAVSTDTQYF.

The chain employs TRBV9 and TRBJ2-6; 7 positions agree with TRBD1. The CDR3 is made up of 18 amino acids. Germline loops: CDR1 SGDLS, CDR2 YYNGEE. V lost 3 bases and J lost 0; bases outside the gene matches: 9. This chain's CDR3 is CASSGSGQPYSGANVLTF. In DNA, the CDR3 is TGTGCCAGCAGCGGATCGGGACAGCCTTACTCTGGGGCCAACGTCCTGACTTTC.

The J gene is TRBJ1-1, the V gene TRBV9, with a weak D call TRBD1 (5 bases). Looked up from germline, CDR1 is SGDLS and CDR2 is YYNGEE. CDR3 length: 16 residues. V was clipped by 4 bases and J by 0 bases, with 16 bases between them. The CDR3 DNA follows: TGTGCCAGCAGCTCCTTTGGGAGGGGAATGAACACTGAAGCTTTCTTT. Residues: CASSSFGRGMNTEAFF.

This sequence joins TRBV19 and TRBJ1-3; D is unclear. CDR1 and CDR2 from the germline V gene are LNHDA and SQIVND (reference sequence). The V end was cut by 9 bases, the J end by 0 bases, with 12 bases between. This CDR3 spans 14 amino acids. CDR3 DNA: TGTGCCAGCGTCGCGGGGAGCTCTGGAAACACCATATATTTT. Translation gives CASVAGSSGNTIYF.

The V gene is TRBV19, the J gene TRBJ1-2, with D perhaps TRBD1 (6 bases). The CDR3 is 13 residues long. Germline assignment: CDR1 LNHDA and CDR2 SQIVND (reference sequence). Trimming pared 8 bases from V and 5 bases from J, leaving 15 bases between. CDR3 sequence: CASYYRDTYGYTF. The CDR3 region has the DNA TGTGCCAGTTACTACCGGGACACGTATGGCTACACCTTC.

The chain has TRBV7-2 and TRBJ2-7; a weak D match, TRBD1 (6 bases). Germline CDR1 SGHTA, CDR2 FQGNSA. The CDR3 has 13 amino acids. Trimming removed 2 bases at V and 3 bases at J, with 8 bases between. In nucleotides, the CDR3 is TGTGCCAGCAGCTTACAGGGGTACTACGAGCAGTACTTC. The encoded protein is CASSLQGYYEQYF.

V usage is TRBV11-2 and J usage is TRBJ2-7; 10 nucleotides match TRBD2. Per germline, CDR1 SGHAT and CDR2 FQNNGV. CDR3 size: 16 residues. The junction had 8 bases not matched to a gene; V was cut back by 5 bases and J by 1 base. CDR3 DNA sequence: TGTGCCAGCAGCCCGAGCGGACTAGCGGAATCCTACGAGCAGTACTTC. Translating gives CASSPSGLAESYEQYF.

V and J are TRBV7-9 and TRBJ1-1; possible D gene TRBD1, 6 bases. Trimming took 8 bases from V and 3 from J, leaving 22 bases between them. The CDR3 is 16 amino acids. CDR1 and CDR2 (germline): SEHNR, FQNEAQ (reference sequence). CDR3: CASQPFGGFSYTEAFF. The CDR3 coding sequence is TGTGCCAGCCAACCTTTTGGGGGCTTTTCATACACTGAAGCTTTCTTT.

This sequence joins TRBV7-2 and TRBJ2-3; 10 positions agree with TRBD1. This CDR3 region has 15 residues. CDR1 is SGHTA, CDR2 FQGNSA, per germline. Germline trimming cut 5 bases from V and 7 bases from J; bases unmatched to any gene: 9. CDR3 residues: CASSPAGQGRNTQYF. The CDR3 bases are TGTGCCAGCAGCCCCGCGGGACAGGGGAGGAATACGCAGTATTTT.

About this clone itself: Additional DNA sequences in this sample encode the identical CDR3. The genes are TRBV6-5 and TRBJ1-2; D might be TRBD1 (5 bases). The germline CDR1 and CDR2 sequences are MNHEY and SVGAGI. Deletions cut 6 bases from V and 8 bases from J, with 10 bases between. This CDR3 region has 11 residues. The CDR3 DNA reads as TGTGCCAGCAGGGGGCCCGGCGGCTACACCTTC. Its translation is CASRGPGGYTF.

Only one count was recorded for this clone. The CDR3 bases are TGTGCCAGCAGCCCAGGCTCTGGGGCCAACGTCCTGACTTTC. Residues: CASSPGSGANVLTF. The rearrangement uses TRBV11-3 and TRBJ2-6, with D unresolved. The CDR3 totals 14 residues. Per the germline V gene, CDR1 is SGHNT and CDR2 is YENEEA. Deletions cut 5 bases from V and 0 bases from J, with 5 bases between. Drawing the rest from reference TRBV11-3 and TRBJ2-6, the complete variable domain is EAGVVQSPRYKIIEKKQPVAFWCNPISGHNTLYWYLQNLGQGPELLIRYENEEAVDDSQLPKDRFSAERLKGVDSTLKIQPAELGDSAVYLCASSPGSGANVLTFGAGSRLTVL.

This chain links TRBV6-5 with TRBJ1-5; 7 bases fit TRBD1. The ends lost 2 bases at V and 10 bases at J; junction bases unmatched: 8. Germline V lookup: CDR1 MNHEY, CDR2 SVGAGI. The CDR3 runs 14 residues. CDR3 sequence reads: CASSYGDAGGPQHF. In DNA form, the CDR3 reads TGTGCCAGCAGTTACGGTGACGCAGGGGGACCCCAGCATTTT.